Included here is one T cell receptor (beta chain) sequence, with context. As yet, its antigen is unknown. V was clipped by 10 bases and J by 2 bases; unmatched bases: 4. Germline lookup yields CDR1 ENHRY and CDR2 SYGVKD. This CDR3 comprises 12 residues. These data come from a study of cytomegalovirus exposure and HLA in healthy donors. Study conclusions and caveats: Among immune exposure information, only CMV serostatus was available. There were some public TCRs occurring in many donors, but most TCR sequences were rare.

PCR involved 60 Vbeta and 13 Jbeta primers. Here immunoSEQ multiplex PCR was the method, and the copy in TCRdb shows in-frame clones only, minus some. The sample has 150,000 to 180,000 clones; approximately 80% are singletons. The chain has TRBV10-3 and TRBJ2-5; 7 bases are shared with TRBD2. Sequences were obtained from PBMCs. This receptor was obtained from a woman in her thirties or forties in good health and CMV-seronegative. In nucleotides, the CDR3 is TGTGCCAGCGGGGGTAGGCAAGAGACCCAGTACTTC. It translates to CASGGRQETQYF.